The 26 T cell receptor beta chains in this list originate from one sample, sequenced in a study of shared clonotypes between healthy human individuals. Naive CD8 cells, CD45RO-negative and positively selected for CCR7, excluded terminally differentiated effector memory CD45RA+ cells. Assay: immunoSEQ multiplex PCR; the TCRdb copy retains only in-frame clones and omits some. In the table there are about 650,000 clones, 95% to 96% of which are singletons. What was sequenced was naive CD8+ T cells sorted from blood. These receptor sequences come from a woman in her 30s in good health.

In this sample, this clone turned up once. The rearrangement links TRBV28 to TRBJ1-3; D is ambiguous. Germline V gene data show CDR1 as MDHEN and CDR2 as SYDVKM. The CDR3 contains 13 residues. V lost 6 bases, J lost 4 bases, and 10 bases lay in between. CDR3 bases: TGTGCCAGCAGGCCCACGCCCGGAAACACCATATATTTT. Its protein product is CASRPTPGNTIYF.

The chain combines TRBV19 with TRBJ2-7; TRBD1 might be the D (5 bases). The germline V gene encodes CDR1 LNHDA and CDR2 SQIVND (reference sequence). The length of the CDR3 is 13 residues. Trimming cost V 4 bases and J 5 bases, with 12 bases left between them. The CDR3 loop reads CASSSRVYDEQYF. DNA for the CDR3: TGTGCCAGTAGTAGCAGGGTCTATGACGAGCAGTACTTC.

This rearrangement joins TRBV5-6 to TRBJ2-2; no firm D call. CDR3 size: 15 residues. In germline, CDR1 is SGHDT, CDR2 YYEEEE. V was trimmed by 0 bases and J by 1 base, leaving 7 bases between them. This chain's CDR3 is CASSLERRNTGELFF. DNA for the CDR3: TGTGCCAGCAGCTTGGAGAGAAGGAACACCGGGGAGCTGTTTTTT.

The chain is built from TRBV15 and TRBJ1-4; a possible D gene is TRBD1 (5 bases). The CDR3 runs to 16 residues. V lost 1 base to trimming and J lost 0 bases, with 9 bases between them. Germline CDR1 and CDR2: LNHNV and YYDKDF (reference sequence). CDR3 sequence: CATSRVQGATNEKLFF. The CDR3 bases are TGTGCCACCAGCAGAGTGCAGGGCGCAACTAATGAAAAACTGTTTTTT.

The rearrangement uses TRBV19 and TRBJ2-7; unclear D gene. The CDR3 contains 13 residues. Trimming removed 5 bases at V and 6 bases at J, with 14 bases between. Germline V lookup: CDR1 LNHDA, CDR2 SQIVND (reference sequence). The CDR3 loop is CASSEDPGTEQYF. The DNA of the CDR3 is TGTGCCAGTAGTGAGGACCCGGGTACCGAGCAGTACTTC.

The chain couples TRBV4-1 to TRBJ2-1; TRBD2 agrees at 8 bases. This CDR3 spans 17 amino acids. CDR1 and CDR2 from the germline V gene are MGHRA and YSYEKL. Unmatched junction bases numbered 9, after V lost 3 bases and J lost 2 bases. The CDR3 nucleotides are TGCGCCAGCAGCCACACACAACGGGAGGGCGCCTACAATGAGCAGTTCTTC. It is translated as CASSHTQREGAYNEQFF.

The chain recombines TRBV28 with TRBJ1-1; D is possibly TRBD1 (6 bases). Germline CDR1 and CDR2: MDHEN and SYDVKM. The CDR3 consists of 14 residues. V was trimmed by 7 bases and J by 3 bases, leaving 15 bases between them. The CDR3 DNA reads TGTGCCAGCACCGTAACAGGGACCTACACTGAAGCTTTCTTT. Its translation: CASTVTGTYTEAFF.

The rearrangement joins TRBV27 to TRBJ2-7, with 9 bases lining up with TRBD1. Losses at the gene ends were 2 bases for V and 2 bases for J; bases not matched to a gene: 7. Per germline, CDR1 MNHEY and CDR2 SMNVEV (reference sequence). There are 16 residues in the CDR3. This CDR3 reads CASSLGTGTGTYEQYF. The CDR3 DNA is TGTGCCAGCAGTTTAGGGACCGGGACAGGGACCTACGAGCAGTACTTC.

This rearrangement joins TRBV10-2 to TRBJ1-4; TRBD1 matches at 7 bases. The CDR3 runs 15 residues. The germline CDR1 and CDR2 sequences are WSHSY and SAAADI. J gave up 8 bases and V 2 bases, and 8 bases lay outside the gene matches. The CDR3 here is CASSEPTGQFEKLFF. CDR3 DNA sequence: TGCGCCAGCAGTGAGCCAACGGGACAGTTCGAAAAACTGTTTTTT.

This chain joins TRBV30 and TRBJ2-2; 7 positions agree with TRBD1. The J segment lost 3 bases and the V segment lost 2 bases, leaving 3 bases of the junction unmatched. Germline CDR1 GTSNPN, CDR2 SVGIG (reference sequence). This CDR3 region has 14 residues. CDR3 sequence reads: CAWSLGQYTGELFF. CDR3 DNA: TGTGCCTGGAGTCTGGGACAGTACACCGGGGAGCTGTTTTTT.

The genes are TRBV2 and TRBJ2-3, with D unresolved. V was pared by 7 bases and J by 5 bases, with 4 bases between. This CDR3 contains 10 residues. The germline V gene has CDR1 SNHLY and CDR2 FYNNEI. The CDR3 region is CASTLDTQYF. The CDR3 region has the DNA TGTGCCAGCACCTTAGATACGCAGTATTTT.

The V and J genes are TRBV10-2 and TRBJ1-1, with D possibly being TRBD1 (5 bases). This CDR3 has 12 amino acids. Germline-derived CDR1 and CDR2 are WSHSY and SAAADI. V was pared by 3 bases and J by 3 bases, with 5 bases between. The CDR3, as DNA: TGCGCCAGCAGTGAAGGGGACACTGAAGCTTTCTTT. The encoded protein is CASSEGDTEAFF.

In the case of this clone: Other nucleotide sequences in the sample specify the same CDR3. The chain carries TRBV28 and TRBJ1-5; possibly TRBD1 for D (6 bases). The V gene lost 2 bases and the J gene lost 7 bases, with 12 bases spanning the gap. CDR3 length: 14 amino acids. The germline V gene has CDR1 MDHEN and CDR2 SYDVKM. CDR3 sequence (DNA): TGTGCCAGCAGTTTAAGTGGGGGGCGGCAGCCCCAGCATTTT. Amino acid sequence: CASSLSGGRQPQHF.

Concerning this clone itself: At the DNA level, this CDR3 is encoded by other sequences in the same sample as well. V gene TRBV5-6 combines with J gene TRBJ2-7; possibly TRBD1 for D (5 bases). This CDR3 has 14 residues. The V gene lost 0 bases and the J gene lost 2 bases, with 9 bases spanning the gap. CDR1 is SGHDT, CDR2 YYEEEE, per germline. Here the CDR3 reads CASSLGDRAYEQYF. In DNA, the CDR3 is TGTGCCAGCAGCTTGGGTGACAGAGCCTACGAGCAGTACTTC.

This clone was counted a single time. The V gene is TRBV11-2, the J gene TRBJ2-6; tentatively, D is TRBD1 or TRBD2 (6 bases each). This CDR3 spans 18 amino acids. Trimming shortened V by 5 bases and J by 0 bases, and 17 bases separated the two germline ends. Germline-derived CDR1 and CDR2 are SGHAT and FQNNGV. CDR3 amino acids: CASSQIKGGYSGANVLTF. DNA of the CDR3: TGTGCCAGCAGCCAGATAAAGGGGGGATACTCTGGGGCCAACGTCCTGACTTTC.

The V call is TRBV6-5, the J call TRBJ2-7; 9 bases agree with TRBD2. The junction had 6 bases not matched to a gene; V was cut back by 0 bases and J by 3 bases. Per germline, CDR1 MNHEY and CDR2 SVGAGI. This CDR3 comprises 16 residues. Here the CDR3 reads CASSYSRASGIYEQYF. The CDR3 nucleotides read TGTGCCAGCAGTTACTCTAGGGCTAGCGGGATCTACGAGCAGTACTTC.

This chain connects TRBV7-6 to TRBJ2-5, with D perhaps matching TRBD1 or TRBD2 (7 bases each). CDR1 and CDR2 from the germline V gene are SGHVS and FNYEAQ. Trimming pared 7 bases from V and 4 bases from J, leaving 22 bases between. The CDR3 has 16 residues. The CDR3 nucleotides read TGTGCCAGCACCACCTCAGGGGGAGGGGCGTCAGAGACCCAGTACTTC. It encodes CASTTSGGGASETQYF. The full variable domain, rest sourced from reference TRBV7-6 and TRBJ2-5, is GAGVSQSPRYKVTKRGQDVALRCDPISGHVSLYWYRQALGQGPEFLTYFNYEAQQDKSGLPNDRFSAERPEGSISTLTIQRTEQRDSAMYRCASTTSGGGASETQYFGPGTRLLVL.

The CDR3 loop reads CASSLAGRNEQYF. CDR3 nucleotide sequence: TGTGCCAGCAGCCTGGCCGGGAGAAACGAGCAGTACTTC. The gene calls are TRBV11-3 and TRBJ2-7; TRBD2 might be the D (6 bases). This CDR3 region has 13 residues. Deletions cut 5 bases from V and 5 bases from J, with 13 bases between. Germline V gene sequence: CDR1 SGHNT, CDR2 YENEEA.

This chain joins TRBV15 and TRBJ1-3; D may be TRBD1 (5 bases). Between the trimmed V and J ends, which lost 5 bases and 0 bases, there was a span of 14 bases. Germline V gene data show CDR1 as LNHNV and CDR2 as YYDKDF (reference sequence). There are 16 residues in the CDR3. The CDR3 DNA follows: TGTGCCACCAGCGGTAGTCAGGGAATCTCTGGAAACACCATATATTTT. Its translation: CATSGSQGISGNTIYF. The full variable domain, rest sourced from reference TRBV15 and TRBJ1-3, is DAMVIQNPRYQVTQFGKPVTLSCSQTLNHNVMYWYQQKSSQAPKLLFHYYDKDFNNEADTPDNFQSRRPNTSFCFLDIRSPGLGDTAMYLCATSGSQGISGNTIYFGEGSWLTVV.

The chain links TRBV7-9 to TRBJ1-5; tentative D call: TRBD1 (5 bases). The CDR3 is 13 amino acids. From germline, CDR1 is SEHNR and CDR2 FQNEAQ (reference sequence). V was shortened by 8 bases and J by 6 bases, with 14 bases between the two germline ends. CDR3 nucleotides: TGTGCCAGCGGGTGGGGGGAGCCTCAGCCCCAGCATTTT. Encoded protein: CASGWGEPQPQHF.

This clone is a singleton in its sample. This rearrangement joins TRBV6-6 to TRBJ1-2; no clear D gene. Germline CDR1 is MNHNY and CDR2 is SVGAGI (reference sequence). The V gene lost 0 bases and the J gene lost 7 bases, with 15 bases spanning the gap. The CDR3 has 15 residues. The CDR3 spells CASSYSRADAGGYTF. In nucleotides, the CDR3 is TGTGCCAGCAGTTACTCCCGGGCCGACGCCGGTGGCTACACCTTC.

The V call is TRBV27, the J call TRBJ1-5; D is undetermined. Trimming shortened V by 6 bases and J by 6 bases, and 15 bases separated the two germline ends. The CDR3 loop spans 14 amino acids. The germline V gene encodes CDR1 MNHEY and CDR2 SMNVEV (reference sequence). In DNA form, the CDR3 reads TGTGCCAGCAGCCGTACGACCGCTGGTCAGCCCCAGCATTTT. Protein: CASSRTTAGQPQHF.

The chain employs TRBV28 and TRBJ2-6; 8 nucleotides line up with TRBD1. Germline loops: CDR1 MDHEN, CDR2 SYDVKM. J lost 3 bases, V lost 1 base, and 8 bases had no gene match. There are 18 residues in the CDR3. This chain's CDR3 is CASSLFWQGAGGANVLTF. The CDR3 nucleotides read TGTGCCAGCAGTTTATTTTGGCAGGGGGCTGGTGGGGCCAACGTCCTGACTTTC.

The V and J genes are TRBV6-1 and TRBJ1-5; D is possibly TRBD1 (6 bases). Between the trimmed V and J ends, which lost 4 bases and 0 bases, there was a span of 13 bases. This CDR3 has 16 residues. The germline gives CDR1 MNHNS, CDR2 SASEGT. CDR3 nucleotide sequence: TGTGCCAGCAGTGTTTGGGGGCAATATAGCAATCAGCCCCAGCATTTT. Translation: CASSVWGQYSNQPQHF.

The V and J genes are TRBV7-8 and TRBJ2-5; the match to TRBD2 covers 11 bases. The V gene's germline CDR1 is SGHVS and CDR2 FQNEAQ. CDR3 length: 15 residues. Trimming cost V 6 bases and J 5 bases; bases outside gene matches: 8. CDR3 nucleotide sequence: TGTGCCAGCAGGGGACCGGGACTAGCGGACGAGACCCAGTACTTC. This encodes CASRGPGLADETQYF. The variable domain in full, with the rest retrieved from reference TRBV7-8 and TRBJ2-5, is GAGVSQSPRYKVAKRGQDVALRCDPISGHVSLFWYQQALGQGPEFLTYFQNEAQLDKSGLPSDRFFAERPEGSVSTLKIQRTQQEDSAVYLCASRGPGLADETQYFGPGTRLLVL.

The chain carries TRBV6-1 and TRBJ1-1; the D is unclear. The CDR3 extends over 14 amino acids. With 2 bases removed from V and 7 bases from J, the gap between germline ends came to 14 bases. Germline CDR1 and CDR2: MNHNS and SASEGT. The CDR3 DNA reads TGTGCCAGCAGTGAAATAGGGAGTAAACTTGAAGCTTTCTTT. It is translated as CASSEIGSKLEAFF.